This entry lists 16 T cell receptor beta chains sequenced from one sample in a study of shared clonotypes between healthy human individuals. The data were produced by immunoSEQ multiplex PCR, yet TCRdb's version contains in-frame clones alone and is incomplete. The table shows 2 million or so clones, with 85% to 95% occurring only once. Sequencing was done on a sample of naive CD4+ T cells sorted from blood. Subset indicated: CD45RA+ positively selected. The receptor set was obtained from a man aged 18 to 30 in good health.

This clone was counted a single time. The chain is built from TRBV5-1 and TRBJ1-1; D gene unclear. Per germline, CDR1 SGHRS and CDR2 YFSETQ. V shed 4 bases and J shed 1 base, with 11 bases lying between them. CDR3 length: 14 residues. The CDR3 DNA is TGCGCCAGCAGCCCCCTGTCGGAGAACACTGAAGCTTTCTTT. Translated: CASSPLSENTEAFF. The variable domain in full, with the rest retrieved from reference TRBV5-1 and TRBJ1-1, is KAGVTQTPRYLIKTRGQQVTLSCSPISGHRSVSWYQQTPGQGLQFLFEYFSETQRNKGNFPGRFSGRQFSNSRSEMNVSTLELGDSALYLCASSPLSENTEAFFGQGTRLTVV.

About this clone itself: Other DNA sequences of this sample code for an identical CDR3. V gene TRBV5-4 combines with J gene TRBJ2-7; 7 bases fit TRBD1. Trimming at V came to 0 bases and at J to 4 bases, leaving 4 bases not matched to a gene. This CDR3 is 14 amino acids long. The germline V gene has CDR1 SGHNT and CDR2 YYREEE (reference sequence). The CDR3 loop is CASSLDRGSYEQYF. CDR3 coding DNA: TGTGCCAGCAGCTTGGACAGGGGCTCATACGAGCAGTACTTC.

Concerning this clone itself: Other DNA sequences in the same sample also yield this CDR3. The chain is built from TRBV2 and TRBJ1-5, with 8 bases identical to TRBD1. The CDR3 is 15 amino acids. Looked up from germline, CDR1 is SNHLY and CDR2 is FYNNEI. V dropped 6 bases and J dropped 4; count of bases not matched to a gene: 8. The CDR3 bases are TGTGCCAGCAGGCTAGACAGGGGAGGGAATCAGCCCCAGCATTTT. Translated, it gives CASRLDRGGNQPQHF.

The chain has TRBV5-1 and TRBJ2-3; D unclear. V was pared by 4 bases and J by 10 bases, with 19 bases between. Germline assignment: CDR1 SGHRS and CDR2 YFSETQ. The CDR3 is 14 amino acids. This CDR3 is CASSGLTEIGAQYF. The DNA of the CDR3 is TGCGCCAGCAGCGGGCTGACGGAGATTGGGGCGCAGTATTTT.

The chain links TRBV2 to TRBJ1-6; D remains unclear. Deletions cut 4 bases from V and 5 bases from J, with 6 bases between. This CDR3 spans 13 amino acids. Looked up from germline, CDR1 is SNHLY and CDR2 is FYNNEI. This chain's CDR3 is CASSAQNNSPLHF. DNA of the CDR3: TGTGCCAGCAGTGCCCAGAATAATTCACCCCTCCACTTT.

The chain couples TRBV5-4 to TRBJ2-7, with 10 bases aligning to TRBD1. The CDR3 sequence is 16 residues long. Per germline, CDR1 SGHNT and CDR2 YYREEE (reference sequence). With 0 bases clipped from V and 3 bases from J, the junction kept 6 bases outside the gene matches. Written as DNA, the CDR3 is TGTGCCAGCAGCTTGGCCGGGACAGGGGCTCTCTACGAGCAGTACTTC. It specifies CASSLAGTGALYEQYF.

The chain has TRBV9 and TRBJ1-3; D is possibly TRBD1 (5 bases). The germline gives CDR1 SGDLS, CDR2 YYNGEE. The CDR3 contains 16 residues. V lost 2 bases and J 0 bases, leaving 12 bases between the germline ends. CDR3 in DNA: TGTGCCAGCAGCGTTGGGAGGGGTTTCTCTGGAAACACCATATATTTT. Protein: CASSVGRGFSGNTIYF.

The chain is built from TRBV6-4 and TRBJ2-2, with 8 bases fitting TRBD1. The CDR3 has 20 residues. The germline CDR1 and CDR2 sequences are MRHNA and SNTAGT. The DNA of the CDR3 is TGTGACCCCAAATCGGCTGTAACATTGTGGGGACAGGTGAACGGCGGGGAGCTGTTTTTT. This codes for CDPKSAVTLWGQVNGGELFF.

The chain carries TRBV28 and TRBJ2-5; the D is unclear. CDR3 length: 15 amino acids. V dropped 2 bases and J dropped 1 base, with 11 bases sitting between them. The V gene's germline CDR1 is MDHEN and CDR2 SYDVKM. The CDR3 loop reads CASSLPTEFQETQYF. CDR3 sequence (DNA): TGTGCCAGCAGTTTACCTACGGAATTCCAAGAGACCCAGTACTTC.

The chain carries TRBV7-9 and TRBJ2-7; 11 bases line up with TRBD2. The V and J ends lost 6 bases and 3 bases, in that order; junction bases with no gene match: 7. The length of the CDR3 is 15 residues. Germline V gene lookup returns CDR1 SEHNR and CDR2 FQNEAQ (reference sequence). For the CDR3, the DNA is TGTGCCAGCAGTAGTACTAGCGGGAGTGACTACGAGCAGTACTTC. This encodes CASSSTSGSDYEQYF.

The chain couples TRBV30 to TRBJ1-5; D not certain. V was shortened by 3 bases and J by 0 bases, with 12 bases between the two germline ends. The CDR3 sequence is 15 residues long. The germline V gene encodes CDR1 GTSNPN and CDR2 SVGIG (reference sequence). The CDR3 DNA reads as TGTGCCTGGAGACCCAATCCCGTTAGCAATCAGCCCCAGCATTTT. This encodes CAWRPNPVSNQPQHF.

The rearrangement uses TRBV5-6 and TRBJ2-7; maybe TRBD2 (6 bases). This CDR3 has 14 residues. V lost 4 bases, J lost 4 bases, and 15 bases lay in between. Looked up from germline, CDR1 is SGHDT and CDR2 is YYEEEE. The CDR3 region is CASSERGGWYEQYF. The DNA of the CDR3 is TGTGCCAGCAGCGAACGAGGAGGGTGGTACGAGCAGTACTTC.

In nucleotides, the CDR3 is TGTGCCAGCAGTTTAATCGGGGATAATTCACCCCTCCACTTT. Translating gives CASSLIGDNSPLHF. V gene TRBV27 combines with J gene TRBJ1-6, with D uncertain. The germline V gene has CDR1 MNHEY and CDR2 SMNVEV (reference sequence). Trimming pared 2 bases from V and 5 bases from J, leaving 7 bases between. The CDR3 is 14 residues long.

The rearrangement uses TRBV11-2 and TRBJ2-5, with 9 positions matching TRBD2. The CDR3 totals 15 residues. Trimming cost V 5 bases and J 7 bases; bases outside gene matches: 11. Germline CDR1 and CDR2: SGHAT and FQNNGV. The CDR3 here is CASSPLAGVVSTQYF. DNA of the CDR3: TGTGCCAGCAGCCCATTAGCGGGGGTGGTTTCGACCCAGTACTTC. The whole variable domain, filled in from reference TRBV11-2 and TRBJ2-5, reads EAGVAQSPRYKIIEKRQSVAFWCNPISGHATLYWYQQILGQGPKLLIQFQNNGVVDDSQLPKDRFSAERLKGVDSTLKIQPAKLEDSAVYLCASSPLAGVVSTQYFGPGTRLLVL.

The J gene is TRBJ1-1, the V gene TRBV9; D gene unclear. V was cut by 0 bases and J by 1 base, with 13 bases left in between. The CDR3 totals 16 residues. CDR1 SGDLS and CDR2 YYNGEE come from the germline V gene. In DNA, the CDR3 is TGTGCCAGCAGCGTAGCGTCGGCAGCCCCGAACACTGAAGCTTTCTTT. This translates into CASSVASAAPNTEAFF.

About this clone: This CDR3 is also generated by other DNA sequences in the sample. The chain's CDR3 is CASSSRTGPYEQYF. CDR3 sequence (DNA): TGTGCCAGCAGCTCCCGGACCGGGCCCTACGAGCAGTACTTC. The V and J genes are TRBV7-2 and TRBJ2-7, with D unresolved. Trimming pared 4 bases from V and 2 bases from J, leaving 12 bases between. This CDR3 is built from 14 residues. Per the germline V gene, CDR1 is SGHTA and CDR2 is FQGNSA.